A single sample is the source of the 29 T cell receptor beta chains below, sequenced in a study of cytomegalovirus exposure and HLA in healthy donors. The PCR had 60 Vbeta and 13 Jbeta primers. Method: immunoSEQ multiplex PCR; TCRdb's copy keeps in-frame clones and lacks some. Of under 300,000 clones listed, about 90% were seen once; the top ten hold about 1.7%. The sample taken for sequencing was PBMCs. The receptors were gathered from a girl aged 2 to 9 in good health and CMV-seronegative.

This rearrangement joins TRBV5-4 to TRBJ2-5; D is possibly TRBD1 (6 bases). From germline, CDR1 is SGHNT and CDR2 YYREEE (reference sequence). The CDR3 has 13 amino acids. V was trimmed by 4 bases and J by 5 bases, leaving 12 bases between them. CDR3 amino acids: CASSLDSLETQYF. Written as DNA, the CDR3 is TGTGCCAGCAGCCTGGACAGCCTGGAGACCCAGTACTTC.

The V gene is TRBV11-2, the J gene TRBJ2-3, with D possibly matching TRBD1 (6 bases). Germline CDR1 is SGHAT and CDR2 is FQNNGV. The CDR3 totals 14 residues. The V end was cut by 6 bases, the J end by 2 bases, with 12 bases between. As DNA, the CDR3 is TGTGCCAGCAGAGTGGGGGCGCCCACAGATACGCAGTATTTT. Translation: CASRVGAPTDTQYF.

CDR3 in amino acids: CASSEYGTALYEQYF. The CDR3 region has the DNA TGTGCCAGCAGTGAATATGGGACAGCCCTCTACGAGCAGTACTTC. The chain has TRBV6-1 and TRBJ2-7, with TRBD1 matching over 7 bases. V lost 2 bases to trimming and J lost 3 bases; unmatched junction nucleotides: 7. Germline CDR1 MNHNS, CDR2 SASEGT. This CDR3 spans 15 amino acids.

The V call is TRBV27, the J call TRBJ2-5, with D possibly being TRBD2 (6 bases). V was shortened by 1 base and J by 4 bases, with 13 bases between the two germline ends. Germline-derived CDR1 and CDR2 are MNHEY and SMNVEV (reference sequence). The CDR3 contains 15 residues. The CDR3 loop is CASSLFGQAGETQYF. The CDR3 DNA sequence: TGTGCCAGCAGTTTATTCGGGCAAGCGGGAGAGACCCAGTACTTC.

The rearrangement links TRBV2 to TRBJ1-1, with 8 bases aligning to TRBD1. Germline lookup yields CDR1 SNHLY and CDR2 FYNNEI. The CDR3 spans 14 residues. The trim removed 4 bases at V and 5 bases at J, leaving 6 bases unmatched. This CDR3 reads CASSGTGMRTEAFF. The CDR3 bases are TGTGCCAGCAGTGGGACAGGGATGAGGACTGAAGCTTTCTTT.

The V and J genes are TRBV5-1 and TRBJ2-3; 11 nucleotides match TRBD2. CDR1 and CDR2 from the germline V gene are SGHRS and YFSETQ. Unmatched junction bases numbered 7, after V lost 1 base and J lost 0 bases. There are 18 residues in the CDR3. DNA of the CDR3: TGCGCCAGCAGCTTGTCGACTAGCGGGATCGCTAGCACAGATACGCAGTATTTT. It encodes CASSLSTSGIASTDTQYF.

Concerning this clone itself: One end of the junction varies from germline; a read error may be responsible. This sequence joins TRBV7-7 and TRBJ2-5, with D possibly matching TRBD2 (6 bases). The CDR3 is 14 residues long. Germline V gene data show CDR1 as SSHAT and CDR2 as FNYEAQ (reference sequence). The CDR3 region is CASSLGGAEETQYF. The CDR3 coding sequence is TGTGCTAGCAGCTTAGGCGGGGCAGAAGAGACCCAGTACTTC.

This sequence joins TRBV7-3 and TRBJ1-2; 10 bases map to TRBD1. The CDR3 runs 15 residues. The J segment lost 5 bases and the V segment lost 2 bases, leaving 5 bases of the junction unmatched. The germline gives CDR1 SGHTA, CDR2 FQGTGA. In DNA, the CDR3 is TGTGCCAGCAGCTTAGTGGGACAGGGGTATTATGGCTACACCTTC. It yields the protein CASSLVGQGYYGYTF.

The chain recombines TRBV6-1 with TRBJ1-5; D might be TRBD1 (6 bases). CDR1 and CDR2 (germline): MNHNS, SASEGT. Trimming removed 2 bases from V and 2 bases from J, with 19 bases in between. The CDR3 has 18 amino acids. CDR3 sequence (DNA): TGTGCCAGCAGTGAACAAACAGGGTGGATGGTAGGCAATCAGCCCCAGCATTTT. Amino acid sequence: CASSEQTGWMVGNQPQHF.

The rearrangement uses TRBV19 and TRBJ1-5; D is perhaps TRBD1 (5 bases). Germline V CDR1 and CDR2: LNHDA, SQIVND (reference sequence). This CDR3 has 14 amino acids. The ends were cut back, 3 bases at V and 1 base at J, with 7 bases in the middle. The CDR3 region is CASSIPGSNQPQHF. In nucleotides, the CDR3 is TGTGCCAGTAGTATCCCAGGGAGCAATCAGCCCCAGCATTTT.

This chain connects TRBV30 to TRBJ1-2, with TRBD1 matching over 11 bases. Trimming took 7 bases from V and 4 from J; bases not matched to a gene: 5. Germline V lookup: CDR1 GTSNPN, CDR2 SVGIG (reference sequence). The CDR3 extends over 13 amino acids. The CDR3 sequence is CASRTGGLYGYTF. In DNA, the CDR3 is TGTGCCTCCCGGACAGGGGGCCTCTATGGCTACACCTTC.

The chain combines TRBV5-1 with TRBJ2-5, with D possibly being TRBD1 (6 bases). Trimming cost V 3 bases and J 2 bases, with 17 bases left between them. The CDR3 consists of 16 residues. Germline V gives CDR1 SGHRS, CDR2 YFSETQ. CDR3 nucleotides: TGCGCCAGCAGCTCTAACAGGGTCCTAATTCAAGAGACCCAGTACTTC. It translates to CASSSNRVLIQETQYF.

The chain links TRBV12-5 to TRBJ2-5; tentative D call: TRBD1 (6 bases). Trimming took off 3 bases at V and 5 bases at J, with 19 bases between the two ends. CDR1 is LGHNT, CDR2 FRNRAP, per germline. The CDR3 has 16 residues. CDR3 coding DNA: TGTGCTAGTGGTTTCGGATTAGGGGGACCGGGGGAGACCCAGTACTTC. Translation gives CASGFGLGGPGETQYF. The whole variable domain, filled in from reference TRBV12-5 and TRBJ2-5, reads DARVTQTPRHKVTEMGQEVTMRCQPILGHNTVFWYRQTMMQGLELLAYFRNRAPLDDSGMPKDRFSAEMPDATLATLKIQPSEPRDSAVYFCASGFGLGGPGETQYFGPGTRLLVL.

The chain is built from TRBV15 and TRBJ2-1, with a tentative D call TRBD2 (6 bases). V gave up 6 bases and J gave up 8 bases, with 14 bases separating them. The length of the CDR3 is 13 residues. Germline V gives CDR1 LNHNV, CDR2 YYDKDF (reference sequence). The CDR3 is CATRRDSGDEQFF. The DNA of the CDR3 is TGTGCCACCAGAAGGGATTCGGGGGATGAGCAGTTCTTC.

V and J are TRBV27 and TRBJ2-1, with 8 bases fitting TRBD2. The V gene end was trimmed by 7 bases and the J gene end by 2 bases; junction bases not matched to a gene: 7. The CDR3 is 15 residues long. The germline V gene encodes CDR1 MNHEY and CDR2 SMNVEV (reference sequence). The CDR3: CASTSPGGPYNEQFF. In DNA, the CDR3 is TGTGCCAGCACCTCCCCGGGGGGGCCCTACAATGAGCAGTTCTTC.

Only a few counts were recorded for this clone. In the same sample, other DNA sequences code for this CDR3. The chain has TRBV4-2 and TRBJ1-2; 7 bases are shared with TRBD1. With 1 base clipped from V and 8 bases from J, the junction kept 4 bases outside the gene matches. The germline V gene has CDR1 LGHNA and CDR2 YNFKEQ. The CDR3 sequence is 13 residues long. CDR3 in amino acids: CASSQADRVGYTF. CDR3 in DNA: TGTGCCAGCAGCCAAGCCGACAGGGTCGGCTACACCTTC.

The chain employs TRBV27 and TRBJ1-2, with TRBD1 matching over 10 bases. V dropped 5 bases and J dropped 8; count of bases not matched to a gene: 5. Germline CDR1 and CDR2: MNHEY and SMNVEV (reference sequence). The CDR3 covers 13 residues. Here the CDR3 reads CASSAGTGVGYTF. In DNA, the CDR3 is TGTGCCAGCAGTGCGGGGACAGGGGTGGGCTACACCTTC.

The CDR3 bases are TGTGCCATCAGTGAGGGCCCCACTGAAGCTTTCTTT. Its translation: CAISEGPTEAFF. The chain is built from TRBV10-3 and TRBJ1-1; D is undetermined. From germline, CDR1 is ENHRY and CDR2 SYGVKD. The CDR3 consists of 12 residues. Between the trimmed V and J ends, which lost 2 bases and 4 bases, there was a span of 5 bases.

V gene TRBV20-1 combines with J gene TRBJ2-7; D unresolved. CDR3 length: 11 residues. Germline loops: CDR1 DFQATT, CDR2 SNEGSKA (reference sequence). Trimming stripped 0 bases from V and 13 bases from J, with 13 bases between. Here the CDR3 reads CSARDRVVVYF. DNA for the CDR3: TGCAGTGCTAGAGATCGGGTAGTAGTTTACTTC.

The CDR3 reads CASSSGLAGGPSSYEQYF. The CDR3 nucleotides are TGTGCCAGCAGCTCCGGACTAGCGGGAGGGCCGAGCTCCTACGAGCAGTACTTC. The genes are TRBV9 and TRBJ2-7, with TRBD2 matching 15 bases. The germline gives CDR1 SGDLS, CDR2 YYNGEE. Trimming at V came to 4 bases and at J to 0 bases, leaving 8 bases not matched to a gene. The CDR3 length is 18 residues.

This chain links TRBV28 with TRBJ2-1; TRBD2 matches 9 bases. The length of the CDR3 is 16 residues. V lost 3 bases, J lost 4 bases, and 7 bases stayed unmatched. From germline, CDR1 is MDHEN and CDR2 SYDVKM. DNA of the CDR3: TGTGCCAGCAGTTTTTGGCCTAGCGGGGCTTACAATGAGCAGTTCTTC. Translation gives CASSFWPSGAYNEQFF.

The CDR3 spells CASRTPTGEGSYEQYF. In nucleotides, the CDR3 is TGTGCCAGCAGGACCCCGACAGGAGAAGGCTCCTACGAGCAGTACTTC. This sequence joins TRBV5-5 and TRBJ2-7, with D perhaps matching TRBD1 (6 bases). The V end was cut by 5 bases, the J end by 0 bases, with 18 bases between. The CDR3 has 16 residues. From germline, CDR1 is SGHKS and CDR2 YYEKEE (reference sequence).

This clone has just one count. The CDR3 protein is CAWSQQSMAPSPLHF. The CDR3, as DNA: TGTGCCTGGAGCCAACAGTCGATGGCTCCCTCACCCCTCCACTTT. The chain combines TRBV30 with TRBJ1-6; D unresolved. This CDR3 is 15 amino acids long. Germline assignment: CDR1 GTSNPN and CDR2 SVGIG (reference sequence). Trimming took off 3 bases at V and 10 bases at J, with 19 bases between the two ends.

V and J are TRBV5-6 and TRBJ1-5, with D unclear. With 3 bases removed from V and 5 bases from J, the gap between germline ends came to 6 bases. Germline CDR1 SGHDT, CDR2 YYEEEE. This CDR3 contains 12 residues. CDR3 residues: CASSYADQPQHF. The DNA of the CDR3 is TGTGCCAGCAGCTACGCGGATCAGCCCCAGCATTTT.

A note on this clone: The sample holds other DNA sequences that translate to the same CDR3. The chain is built from TRBV30 and TRBJ2-3, with TRBD2 identical over 14 bases. Unmatched junction bases numbered 2, after V lost 0 bases and J lost 3 bases. The length of the CDR3 is 16 residues. The germline V gene encodes CDR1 GTSNPN and CDR2 SVGIG (reference sequence). DNA of the CDR3: TGTGCCTGGAGTGTAGGGACTAGCGGGAGAACAGATACGCAGTATTTT. Encoded protein: CAWSVGTSGRTDTQYF.

This clone was seen just once. Other nucleotide sequences in the sample specify the same CDR3. This chain joins TRBV6-5 and TRBJ2-1, with D perhaps matching TRBD2 (5 bases). Germline lookup yields CDR1 MNHEY and CDR2 SVGAGI. V lost 6 bases and J 0 bases, leaving 12 bases between the germline ends. This CDR3 contains 15 residues. This chain's CDR3 is CASSRSTSSYNEQFF. CDR3 coding DNA: TGTGCCAGCAGCCGGTCTACTAGCTCCTACAATGAGCAGTTCTTC.

The V and J genes are TRBV4-2 and TRBJ2-2; D unresolved. V lost 4 bases to trimming and J lost 0 bases, with 12 bases between them. There are 16 residues in the CDR3. The V gene's germline CDR1 is LGHNA and CDR2 YNFKEQ. The CDR3 DNA is TGTGCCAGCAGCCTCTCGACTGGCCCGAACACCGGGGAGCTGTTTTTT. Translation gives CASSLSTGPNTGELFF.

The CDR3 loop is CASSPNQAPGELFF. CDR3 DNA sequence: TGCGCCAGCAGTCCAAATCAGGCCCCCGGGGAGCTGTTTTTT. The rearrangement links TRBV4-1 to TRBJ2-2, with D unresolved. The CDR3 sequence is 14 residues long. Germline assignment: CDR1 MGHRA and CDR2 YSYEKL. V lost 6 bases and J lost 6, with 14 bases in between.

This chain links TRBV10-3 with TRBJ2-1, with D perhaps TRBD1 (5 bases). V lost 2 bases, J lost 8 bases, and 19 bases lay in between. This CDR3 is 16 amino acids long. Germline V gene lookup returns CDR1 ENHRY and CDR2 SYGVKD. The CDR3 spells CAISERDSPQRDEQFF. CDR3 nucleotides: TGTGCCATCAGTGAGCGAGACAGCCCGCAAAGGGATGAGCAGTTCTTC.